These 26 T cell receptor beta chains originate from one sample sequenced in a study of T cell changes during pregnancy in multiple sclerosis. The assay was immunoSEQ multiplex PCR, and TCRdb's table has in-frame clones only and misses some. In the table there are some 60,000 clones, 75% to 95% of which are singletons. The specimen was peripheral blood, collected in the first trimester of pregnancy. Receptor source: a female donor in good health, enrolled as a control in a pregnancy study.

The rearrangement links TRBV6-5 to TRBJ1-2, with D maybe TRBD1 (6 bases). Trimming left V 2 bases short and J 2 bases short, with 9 bases between. The germline gives CDR1 MNHEY, CDR2 SVGAGI. There are 14 residues in the CDR3. The CDR3 bases are TGTGCCAGCAGTTACGGTCAGGGGAACTATGGCTACACCTTC. Its protein product is CASSYGQGNYGYTF.

The chain couples TRBV28 to TRBJ1-5, with 9 positions matching TRBD1. The junction had 8 bases not matched to a gene; V was cut back by 5 bases and J by 0 bases. The CDR3 has 17 amino acids. From germline, CDR1 is MDHEN and CDR2 SYDVKM. The CDR3 region is CASSRPGTGNSNQPQHF. The CDR3, as DNA: TGTGCCAGCAGTAGACCCGGGACAGGGAATAGCAATCAGCCCCAGCATTTT. The whole variable domain, filled in from reference TRBV28 and TRBJ1-5, reads DVKVTQSSRYLVKRTGEKVFLECVQDMDHENMFWYRQDPGLGLRLIYFSYDVKMKEKGDIPEGYSVSREKKERFSLILESASTNQTSMYLCASSRPGTGNSNQPQHFGDGTRLSIL.

The chain recombines TRBV28 with TRBJ2-7; the D gene is possibly TRBD2 (5 bases). This CDR3 contains 12 residues. Germline assignment: CDR1 MDHEN and CDR2 SYDVKM. The ends were cut back, 6 bases at V and 7 bases at J, with 13 bases in the middle. For the CDR3, the DNA is TGTGCCAGCAGGGGTAGCGTGAGGGAGCAGTACTTC. It translates to CASRGSVREQYF.

The chain links TRBV27 to TRBJ2-7; perhaps TRBD2 as D (5 bases). The germline V gene has CDR1 MNHEY and CDR2 SMNVEV (reference sequence). This CDR3 comprises 14 residues. V was cut by 2 bases and J by 4 bases, with 12 bases left in between. The DNA for the CDR3 is TGTGCCAGCAGTTTACGCGGGCCCTTGTACGAGCAGTACTTC. This translates into CASSLRGPLYEQYF.

The rearrangement joins TRBV15 to TRBJ2-3, with 7 bases lining up with TRBD1. CDR3 length: 15 amino acids. Looked up from germline, CDR1 is LNHNV and CDR2 is YYDKDF (reference sequence). Germline trimming cut 4 bases from V and 2 bases from J; bases unmatched to any gene: 6. The CDR3: CATSNGDSDTDTQYF. Here the CDR3 DNA reads TGTGCCACCAGCAACGGGGACAGCGACACAGATACGCAGTATTTT. The whole variable domain, remainder taken from reference TRBV15 and TRBJ2-3, is DAMVIQNPRYQVTQFGKPVTLSCSQTLNHNVMYWYQQKSSQAPKLLFHYYDKDFNNEADTPDNFQSRRPNTSFCFLDIRSPGLGDTAMYLCATSNGDSDTDTQYFGPGTRLTVL.

This chain joins TRBV28 and TRBJ1-4; the D gene is possibly TRBD1 (5 bases). There are 16 residues in the CDR3. In germline, CDR1 is MDHEN, CDR2 SYDVKM. The V and J ends lost 3 bases and 5 bases respectively, with 16 bases between them. CDR3 nucleotide sequence: TGTGCCAGCAGTTTTGAGCGGGCAGGGTTGAATGAAAAACTGTTTTTT. Translated: CASSFERAGLNEKLFF.

This clone came up once. The gene calls are TRBV7-9 and TRBJ2-7, with TRBD1 identical over 11 bases. V shed 8 bases and J 2 bases; nucleotides not matched to a gene: 5. Germline lookup yields CDR1 SEHNR and CDR2 FQNEAQ (reference sequence). This CDR3 is built from 14 residues. CDR3: CASEEGQGAYEQYF. The CDR3 region has the DNA TGTGCCAGCGAAGAGGGACAGGGGGCCTACGAGCAGTACTTC.

The chain couples TRBV9 to TRBJ2-1; 9 bases are shared with TRBD2. The germline V gene encodes CDR1 SGDLS and CDR2 YYNGEE. V shed 3 bases, J shed 1 base, and the junction held 11 bases outside the gene matches. The CDR3 length is 18 residues. In DNA form, the CDR3 reads TGTGCCAGCAGCGCCGGACTAGCGCCCATTGGGTCCTACAATGAGCAGTTCTTC. It codes for CASSAGLAPIGSYNEQFF. The full variable domain, with the rest looked up from reference TRBV9 and TRBJ2-1, is DSGVTQTPKHLITATGQRVTLRCSPRSGDLSVYWYQQSLDQGLQFLIQYYNGEERAKGNILERFSAQQFPDLHSELNLSSLELGDSALYFCASSAGLAPIGSYNEQFFGPGTRLTVL.

V gene TRBV7-8 combines with J gene TRBJ2-2; a weak D match, TRBD1 (5 bases). The V end was cut by 5 bases, the J end by 3 bases, with 16 bases between. The CDR3 runs to 16 residues. Germline V gene data show CDR1 as SGHVS and CDR2 as FQNEAQ. CDR3 region: CASSHRLGVHTGELFF. CDR3 coding DNA: TGTGCCAGCAGCCACAGGCTTGGGGTACACACCGGGGAGCTGTTTTTT.

The J gene is TRBJ1-2, the V gene TRBV5-1, with D possibly matching TRBD1 (5 bases). Trimming pared 7 bases from V and 5 bases from J, leaving 15 bases between. Germline assignment: CDR1 SGHRS and CDR2 YFSETQ. The CDR3 totals 13 residues. Written as DNA, the CDR3 is TGCGCCAGCCGACGGGGGGATGGGTATGGCTACACCTTC. This encodes CASRRGDGYGYTF.

The chain has TRBV15 and TRBJ2-7; 11 bases are a match to TRBD1. Germline CDR1 reads LNHNV; CDR2 reads YYDKDF (reference sequence). CDR3 length equals 15 residues. Losses at the gene ends were 6 bases for V and 10 bases for J; bases not matched to a gene: 14. Here the CDR3 reads CATRERTGGSRIQYF. CDR3 DNA sequence: TGTGCCACCAGAGAACGGACAGGGGGCTCCCGAATTCAGTACTTC.

The rearrangement links TRBV2 to TRBJ1-2, with D possibly TRBD1 on 5 matching bases. The CDR3 spans 14 residues. CDR1 and CDR2 (germline): SNHLY, FYNNEI. Deletions cut 7 bases from V and 1 base from J, with 13 bases between. The CDR3 sequence: CASTETAYNYGYTF. CDR3 coding DNA: TGTGCCAGCACCGAGACAGCTTATAACTATGGCTACACCTTC.

This clone was observed a few times. V and J are TRBV11-2 and TRBJ2-5; 9 bases align to TRBD1. Germline-derived CDR1 and CDR2 are SGHAT and FQNNGV. The V segment lost 0 bases and the J segment 10 bases; nucleotides outside the gene matches: 6. The CDR3 consists of 14 residues. CDR3 protein: CASSLDGRTGVQYF. The CDR3 bases are TGTGCCAGCAGCTTAGACGGTCGGACAGGGGTCCAGTACTTC.

The chain uses TRBV11-3 and TRBJ2-1; 8 nucleotides agree with TRBD2. This CDR3 spans 13 amino acids. After removal of 6 bases from V and 4 bases from J, the junction contained 2 bases not matched to a gene. Germline CDR1 reads SGHNT; CDR2 reads YENEEA. CDR3 residues: CASRASGYNEQFF. The CDR3 DNA sequence: TGTGCCAGCAGGGCTAGCGGGTACAATGAGCAGTTCTTC.

The chain links TRBV6-4 to TRBJ1-1, with TRBD1 matching over 8 bases. The junction had 3 bases not matched to a gene; V was cut back by 4 bases and J by 5 bases. The CDR3 extends over 13 amino acids. CDR1 and CDR2 from the germline V gene are MRHNA and SNTAGT. The CDR3 DNA sequence: TGTGCCAGCAGTGCACAGGGGGGAACTGAAGCTTTCTTT. As protein: CASSAQGGTEAFF.

The V call is TRBV7-9, the J call TRBJ1-1; 11 nucleotides agree with TRBD1. The CDR3 length is 15 residues. Germline V CDR1 and CDR2: SEHNR, FQNEAQ (reference sequence). The V and J ends lost 2 bases and 6 bases, in that order; junction bases with no gene match: 5. The CDR3 loop is CASSLRDRGTSEAFF. Written as DNA, the CDR3 is TGTGCCAGCAGCTTACGGGACAGGGGGACCTCTGAAGCTTTCTTT.

This clone has just a few counts. The chain couples TRBV16 to TRBJ2-7, with 7 bases matching TRBD2. The CDR3 spans 12 residues. Germline CDR1 KGHSY, CDR2 FQNENV. Trimming removed 1 base from V and 11 bases from J; junction bases left unmatched: 5. This CDR3 reads CASSQWGGSEYF. The DNA for the CDR3 is TGTGCCAGCAGCCAATGGGGCGGGAGCGAGTACTTC.

V is TRBV28 and J is TRBJ2-1; 8 positions match TRBD1. The CDR3 loop spans 14 amino acids. Germline CDR1 and CDR2: MDHEN and SYDVKM. The trim removed 6 bases at V and 7 bases at J, leaving 8 bases unmatched. The CDR3 here is CASSPRDRSNEQFF. The CDR3 nucleotides are TGTGCCAGCAGCCCCCGGGACAGGTCGAATGAGCAGTTCTTC.

This clone is labeled medium-sized. The chain employs TRBV30 and TRBJ1-2, with D hard to call. The CDR3 is 14 amino acids. CDR1 GTSNPN and CDR2 SVGIG come from the germline V gene (reference sequence). Trimming took 3 bases from V and 8 from J, leaving 19 bases between them. The CDR3 here is CAWRGTWRDDGYTF. The DNA for the CDR3 is TGTGCCTGGAGGGGTACGTGGAGGGATGACGGCTACACCTTC.

J is TRBJ2-1 and V is TRBV19; TRBD1 might be the D (6 bases). CDR1 and CDR2 from the germline V gene are LNHDA and SQIVND (reference sequence). V gave up 10 bases and J gave up 6 bases, with 16 bases separating them. There are 13 residues in the CDR3. The CDR3 here is CAMGQGFINEQFF. CDR3 nucleotides: TGTGCCATGGGGCAGGGGTTCATCAATGAGCAGTTCTTC.

This clone is a singleton in its sample. The chain couples TRBV6-4 to TRBJ2-1; 9 nucleotides agree with TRBD2. Germline assignment: CDR1 MRHNA and CDR2 SNTAGT. V was clipped by 4 bases and J by 16 bases; unmatched bases: 5. The CDR3 is 11 amino acids. The CDR3 coding sequence is TGTGCCAGCAGTGCAGCGGGAGGTCGATTCTTC. Translated, it gives CASSAAGGRFF.

This rearrangement joins TRBV28 to TRBJ1-4; D not resolved. CDR1 MDHEN and CDR2 SYDVKM come from the germline V gene. V lost 5 bases and J 4 bases, leaving 11 bases between the germline ends. The length of the CDR3 is 14 residues. The CDR3 loop reads CASSPGILNEKLFF. DNA for the CDR3: TGTGCCAGCAGTCCCGGGATTCTTAATGAAAAACTGTTTTTT.

This sequence joins TRBV9 and TRBJ2-3; D is possibly TRBD2 (5 bases). This CDR3 comprises 15 residues. V lost 0 bases to trimming and J lost 2 bases, with 10 bases between them. CDR1 and CDR2 (germline): SGDLS, YYNGEE. This CDR3 reads CASSVVERNTDTQYF. In nucleotides, the CDR3 is TGTGCCAGCAGCGTAGTGGAGCGGAACACAGATACGCAGTATTTT.

The genes are TRBV11-2 and TRBJ2-5; a possible D gene is TRBD1 (5 bases). Germline V gene data show CDR1 as SGHAT and CDR2 as FQNNGV. Trimming left V 1 base short and J 4 bases short, with 13 bases between. The CDR3 length is 15 residues. As DNA, the CDR3 is TGTGCCAGCAGCTTAGCCGGCAGGGCCGGAGAGACCCAGTACTTC. This encodes CASSLAGRAGETQYF.

The chain's CDR3 is CASGRVAREQYF. The CDR3 DNA follows: TGTGCCAGCGGGCGGGTAGCGAGGGAGCAGTACTTC. The rearrangement uses TRBV27 and TRBJ2-7; tentative D call: TRBD2 (5 bases). This CDR3 contains 12 residues. Germline V lookup: CDR1 MNHEY, CDR2 SMNVEV (reference sequence). The V end lost 8 bases, the J end lost 7 bases, and 15 bases lay between the germline ends.

This chain links TRBV6-1 with TRBJ2-1; D is perhaps TRBD2 (5 bases). The CDR3 covers 13 residues. Germline-derived CDR1 and CDR2 are MNHNS and SASEGT. Trimming removed 2 bases from V and 6 bases from J, with 8 bases in between. CDR3 in DNA: TGTGCCAGCAGTGAATATCGGGGCAATGAGCAGTTCTTC. Translated: CASSEYRGNEQFF.